Sequencing of this T cell receptor beta chain was carried out in a study of cytomegalovirus exposure and HLA in healthy donors. As for the study in general: Early on, a data release was issued that held 80 million or so unique TCRs from HLA-typed donors.

The CDR3 has 14 amino acids. Germline values: CDR1 SGHVS, CDR2 FNYEAQ. The ends lost 9 bases at V and 5 bases at J; junction bases unmatched: 8. The study ran its PCR with 60 Vbeta and 13 Jbeta primers. The assay was immunoSEQ multiplex PCR, and TCRdb's table has in-frame clones only and misses some. The table lists 120,000 to 150,000 clones, 80% of them singletons. This chain links TRBV7-6 with TRBJ2-2; TRBD1 matches at 8 bases. This clonotype was sampled from a male donor in good health and CMV-seronegative. Sequencing was carried out using PBMCs. The CDR3 loop is CASTATGVTGELFF. Here the CDR3 DNA reads TGTGCCAGTACGGCGACAGGGGTTACCGGGGAGCTGTTTTTT.